This T cell receptor beta chain originates from a study of human T cells and chemical hapten exposure. Germline CDR1 reads MNHNS; CDR2 reads SASEGT. Losses at the gene ends were 5 bases for V and 3 bases for J; bases not matched to a gene: 16. This CDR3 spans 18 amino acids. MiXCR, run by TCRdb on the RACE reads, gives a single entry per CDR3 protein. The sample consists of about 380,000 distinct CDR3 sequences, about 6% of them appearing once. This sample's time point: patch test 2, 6 weeks after DPC sensitization. Treatment meaning: therapeutic diphenylcyclopropenone sensitization with weekly scalp DPC. At least ten counts were recorded for this clonotype.

The sample in question was whole blood, obtained in connection with sensitization to the hapten diphenylcyclopropenone (DPC). V and J are TRBV6-1 and TRBJ1-2; 9 positions match TRBD1. The TCR comes from a woman under 30 with alopecia areata. Some clones in this sample may be carry-over from other donors' samples. The CDR3 here is CASSTPIGTGRFDYGYTF. DNA for the CDR3: TGTGCCAGCAGTACCCCTATAGGGACAGGGAGGTTTGACTATGGCTACACCTTC.